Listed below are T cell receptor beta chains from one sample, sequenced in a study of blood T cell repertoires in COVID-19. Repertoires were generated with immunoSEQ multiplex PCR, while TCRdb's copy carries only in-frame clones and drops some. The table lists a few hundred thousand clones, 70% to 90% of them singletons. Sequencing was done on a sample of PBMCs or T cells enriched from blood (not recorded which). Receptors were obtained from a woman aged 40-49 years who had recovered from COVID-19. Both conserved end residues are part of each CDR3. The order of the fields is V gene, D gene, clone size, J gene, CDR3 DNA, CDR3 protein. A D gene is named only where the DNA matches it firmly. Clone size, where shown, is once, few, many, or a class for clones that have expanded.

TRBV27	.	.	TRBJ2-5	TGTGCCACCGCGGCCGGGAGTGTGGGGGAGGAGACCCAGTACTTC	CATAAGSVGEETQYF
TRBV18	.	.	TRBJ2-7	TGTGCCAGCTCACCAAACCTAGGCTCCTACGAGCAGTACTTC	CASSPNLGSYEQYF
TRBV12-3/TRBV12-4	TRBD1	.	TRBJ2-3	TGTGCCAGCGGGATAGGGGGCCCAGATACGCAGTATTTT	CASGIGGPDTQYF
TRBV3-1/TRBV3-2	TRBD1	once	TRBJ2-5	TGTGCCAGCAGCCAAGGGCAGGACAGGGGGGCCCAGTACTTC	CASSQGQDRGAQYF
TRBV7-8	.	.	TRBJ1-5	TGTGCCAGCAGCTTAGCGGCTCAGCCCCAGCATTTT	CASSLAAQPQHF
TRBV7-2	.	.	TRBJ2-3	TGTGCCAGCAGCTTAGTGGAGGCCGACACAGATACGCAGTATTTT	CASSLVEADTDTQYF
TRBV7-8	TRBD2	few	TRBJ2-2	TGTGCCAGCAGCTCAACTCGACTGGCGGGAGGGCTGGGCACCGGGGAGCTGTTTTTT	CASSSTRLAGGLGTGELFF
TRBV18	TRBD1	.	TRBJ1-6	TGTGCCAGCTCACCGGCACAGGGGCGAAATTCACCCCTCCACTTT	CASSPAQGRNSPLHF
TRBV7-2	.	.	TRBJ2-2	TGTGCCAGCAGCTTAGCGGGAGGGGGGACCGGGGAGCTGTTTTTT	CASSLAGGGTGELFF
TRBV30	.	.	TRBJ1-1	TGTGCCTGGGGGGCGGGACCGAACACTGAAGCTTTCTTT	CAWGAGPNTEAFF
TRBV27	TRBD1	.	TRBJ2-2	TGTGCCAGCAGCAAGACAGGGTACACCGGGGAGCTGTTTTTT	CASSKTGYTGELFF
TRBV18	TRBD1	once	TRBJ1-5	TGTGCCAGCTCACCAGGTATCGGGGACAGGACTCATCAGCCCCAGCATTTT	CASSPGIGDRTHQPQHF
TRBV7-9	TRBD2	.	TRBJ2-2	TGTGCCAGCAGCCTCGGGACTAGCGGGAACACCGGGGAGCTGTTTTTT	CASSLGTSGNTGELFF
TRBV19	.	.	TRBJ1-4	TGTGCCAGTACTGACAGGAGGAATGAAAAACTGTTTTTT	CASTDRRNEKLFF
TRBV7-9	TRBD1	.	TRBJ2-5	TGTGCCAGCAGCTTAGGGGGACAGGGGGCGCAAGAGACCCAGTACTTC	CASSLGGQGAQETQYF
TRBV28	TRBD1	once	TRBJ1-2	TGTGCCAGCAGTCCAACCCGGACAGGGCTTAACTATGGCTACACCTTC	CASSPTRTGLNYGYTF
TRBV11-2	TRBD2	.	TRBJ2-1	TGTGCCAGCAGCTTAGTTTCGGGGGGGAATGAGCAGTTCTTC	CASSLVSGGNEQFF
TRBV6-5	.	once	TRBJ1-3	TGTGCCAGCAGTTACTCCTTTTACGGAGGTGGAAACACCATATATTTT	CASSYSFYGGGNTIYF
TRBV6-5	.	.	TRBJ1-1	TGTGCCAGCAGCAGACAGAGGAACACTGAAGCTTTCTTT	CASSRQRNTEAFF
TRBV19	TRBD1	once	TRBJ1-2	TGTGCCAGTAGTTCCCGGGACAGGGGATACTATGGCTACACCTTC	CASSSRDRGYYGYTF
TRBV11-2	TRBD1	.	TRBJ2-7	TGTGCCAGCAGCTTAAGGACAGGGGGCTCCTACGAGCAGTACTTC	CASSLRTGGSYEQYF
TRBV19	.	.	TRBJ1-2	TGTGCCAGTAGTATGGCGGTGTTAGCTGGCTACACCTTC	CASSMAVLAGYTF
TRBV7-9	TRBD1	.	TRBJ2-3	TGTGCCAGCAGCTCGACAGGGAGCACAGATACGCAGTATTTT	CASSSTGSTDTQYF
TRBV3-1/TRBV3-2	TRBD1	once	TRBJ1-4	TGTGCCAGCAGCCTAGGACAGGGGGATGAAAAACTGTTTTTT	CASSLGQGDEKLFF
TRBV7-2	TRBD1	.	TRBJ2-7	TGTGCCAGCAGCCCCCGGGCAGGGGGCGGGTACGAGCAGTACTTC	CASSPRAGGGYEQYF
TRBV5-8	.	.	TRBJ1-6	TGTGCCAGCAGCCCCGAGCTTAATTCACCCCTCCACTTT	CASSPELNSPLHF
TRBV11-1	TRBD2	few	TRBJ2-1	TGTGCCAGCAGCCTGGGGCTAGCGGGAGGGAATGAGCAGTTCTTC	CASSLGLAGGNEQFF
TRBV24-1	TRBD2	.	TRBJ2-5	TGTGCCACCAGTGCCAGACTAGCGGGAGCAGAGACCCAGTACTTC	CATSARLAGAETQYF
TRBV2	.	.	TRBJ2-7	TGTGCCAGCAGTGGAAGACAGGGTAGCGGAACACCGCTCTCCTACGAGCAGTACTTC	CASSGRQGSGTPLSYEQYF
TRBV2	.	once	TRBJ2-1	TGTGCCAGCAGTGCGGGTGCTTTGAGTAGCCCCGTCTACAATGAGCAGTTCTTC	CASSAGALSSPVYNEQFF
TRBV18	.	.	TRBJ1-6	TGTGCCAGCTCACCAATTAAGGGAGACAACTATAATTCACCCCTCCACTTT	CASSPIKGDNYNSPLHF
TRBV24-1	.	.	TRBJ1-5	TGTGCCACCAGTGATTCTATCGATCAGCCCCAGCATTTT	CATSDSIDQPQHF
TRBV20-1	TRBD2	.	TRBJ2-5	TGCAGTGCTAGTCCTAGCGGGAGGGCCGGATACCAAGAGACCCAGTACTTC	CSASPSGRAGYQETQYF
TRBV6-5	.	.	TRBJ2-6	TGTGCCAGCAGTACGAGACAGGGGGCCAACGTCCTGACTTTC	CASSTRQGANVLTF
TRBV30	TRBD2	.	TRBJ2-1	TGTGCCTGGAGGGCCCTAGCGGGAGTATCCGGGGAGCAGTTCTTC	CAWRALAGVSGEQFF
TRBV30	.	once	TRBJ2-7	TGTGCCACCTCCCGGGACAACTCCTACGAGCAGTACTTC	CATSRDNSYEQYF
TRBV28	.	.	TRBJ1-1	TGTGCCAGCAGCCCCAGCCGGGAGAGCACTGAAGCTTTCTTT	CASSPSRESTEAFF
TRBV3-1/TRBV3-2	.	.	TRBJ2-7	TGTGCCAGCAGCCAAGCCCTAGTAGGAGACGAGCAGTACTTC	CASSQALVGDEQYF
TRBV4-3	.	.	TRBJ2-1	TGCGCCAGCAGCCGGCAGATTTTAACCTACAATGAGCAGTTCTTC	CASSRQILTYNEQFF
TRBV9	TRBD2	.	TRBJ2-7	TGTGCCAGCAGCGAAGGACTAGCGGGAGTAGGGCAGTACTTC	CASSEGLAGVGQYF
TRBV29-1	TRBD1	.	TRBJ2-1	TGCAGCGTTGAATCCTTTGGGGGGACAGGTCCCTACAATGAGCAGTTCTTC	CSVESFGGTGPYNEQFF
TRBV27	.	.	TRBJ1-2	TGTGCCAGCAGTCCACGTGAGGGATATGGCTACACCTTC	CASSPREGYGYTF
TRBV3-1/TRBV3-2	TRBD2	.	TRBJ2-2	TGTGCCAGCAGCCAAGGCCCTAGCGGAAACACCGGGGAGCTGTTTTTT	CASSQGPSGNTGELFF
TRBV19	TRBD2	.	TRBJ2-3	TGTGCCAGTAGTATGGGACTAGCGGGTAGCACAGATACGCAGTATTTT	CASSMGLAGSTDTQYF
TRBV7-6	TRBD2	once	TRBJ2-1	TGTGCCAGCAGCCCATTTAGCGGGAGGGGATACAATGAGCAGTTCTTC	CASSPFSGRGYNEQFF
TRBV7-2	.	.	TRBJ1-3	TGTGCCAGCAGCTTAATGGGTCTGCCAGGCCGAGCCATATATTTT	CASSLMGLPGRAIYF
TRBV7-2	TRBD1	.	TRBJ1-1	TGTGCCAGCAGCCCGGGACAGCTGAACACTGAAGCTTTCTTT	CASSPGQLNTEAFF
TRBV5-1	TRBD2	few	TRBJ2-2	TGCGCCAGCAGCTTTAGGACTAGCGGGAACACCGGGGAGCTGTTTTTT	CASSFRTSGNTGELFF
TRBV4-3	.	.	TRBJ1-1	TGCGCCAGCAGCCAAGACGGGGGAAGCGGGACCAAAGCTTTCTTT	CASSQDGGSGTKAFF
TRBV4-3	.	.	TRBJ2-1	TGCGCCAGCAGCCCGCCGCCGGGGAGGTGGACCTACAATGAGCAGTTCTTC	CASSPPPGRWTYNEQFF
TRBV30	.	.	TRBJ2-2	TGTGCCTGGAGGTCACGCCCAGCGAACACCGGGGAGCTGTTTTTT	CAWRSRPANTGELFF